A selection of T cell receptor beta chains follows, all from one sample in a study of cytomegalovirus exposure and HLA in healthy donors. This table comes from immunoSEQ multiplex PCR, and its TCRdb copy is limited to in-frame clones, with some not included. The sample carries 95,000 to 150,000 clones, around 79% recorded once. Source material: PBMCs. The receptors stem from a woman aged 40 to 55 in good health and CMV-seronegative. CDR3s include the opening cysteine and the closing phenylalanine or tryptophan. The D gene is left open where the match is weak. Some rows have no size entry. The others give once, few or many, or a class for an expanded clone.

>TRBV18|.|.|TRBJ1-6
TGTGCCAGCTCACCGATATCCCAGGGCCTTTCGGTTTCACCCCTCCACTTT
CASSPISQGLSVSPLHF
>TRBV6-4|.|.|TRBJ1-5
TGTGCCAGCAGTAACGAGGGAGGACAGCCCCAGCATTTT
CASSNEGGQPQHF
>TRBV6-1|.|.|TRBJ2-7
TGTGCCAGCAGGTTGCGGGAAGCCCATGAGCAGTACTTC
CASRLREAHEQYF
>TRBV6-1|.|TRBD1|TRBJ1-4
TGTGCCAGCAGTGGTGGACCGGGACAGGGAAATGAAAAACTGTTTTTT
CASSGGPGQGNEKLFF
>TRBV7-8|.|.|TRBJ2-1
TGTGCCAGCAGCTTAGCGCTCCGGCAGCGTGAGCAGTTCTTC
CASSLALRQREQFF
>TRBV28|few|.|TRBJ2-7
TGTGCCAGCAGCTCCCCTGGACTAGGGGGCTACGAGCAGTACTTC
CASSSPGLGGYEQYF
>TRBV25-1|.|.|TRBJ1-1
TGTGCCAGCAGTGAAGGAGAGGTGGGGGGGACTGAAGCTTTCTTT
CASSEGEVGGTEAFF
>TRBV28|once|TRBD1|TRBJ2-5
TGTGCCAGCAGTTCGACAGGGGGAAGAGAGACCCAGTACTTC
CASSSTGGRETQYF
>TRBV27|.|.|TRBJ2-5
TGTGCCAGCAGTCCCTCCTTGAGGGGGTACCAAGAGACCCAGTACTTC
CASSPSLRGYQETQYF
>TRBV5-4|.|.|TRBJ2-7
TGTGCCAGCAGCTATAGGGGTACTTCCTACGAGCAGTACTTC
CASSYRGTSYEQYF
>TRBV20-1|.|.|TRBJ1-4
TGCAGTGCTAGCGTCCTGGTCGAGGTTTTT
CSASVLVEVF
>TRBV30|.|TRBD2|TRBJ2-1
TGTGCCTGGAGTGTACGGACTAGCTCCTACAATGAGCAGTTCTTC
CAWSVRTSSYNEQFF
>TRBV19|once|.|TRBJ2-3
TGTGCCAGTAGTAGACAGACAGATAGCACAGATACGCAGTATTTT
CASSRQTDSTDTQYF
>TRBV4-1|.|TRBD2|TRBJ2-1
TGCGCCAGCAGTCCTAGTTTTAGCGGGACCTACAATGAGCAGTTCTTC
CASSPSFSGTYNEQFF
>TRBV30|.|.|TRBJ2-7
TGTGCCTGGAGTGTTGGGGGAGGCTCCTACGAGCAGTACTTC
CAWSVGGGSYEQYF
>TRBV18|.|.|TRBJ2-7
TGTGCCAGCTCACCAAGCCCAGGGGACGAGCAGTACTTC
CASSPSPGDEQYF
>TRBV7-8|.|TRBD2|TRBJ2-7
TGTGCCAGCAGCGGGAGGGACGACACCTACGAGCAGTACTTC
CASSGRDDTYEQYF
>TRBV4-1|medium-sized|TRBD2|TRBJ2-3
TGCGCCAGCAGCCAAGGAGGCGGGAGGGCAACAGATACGCAGTATTTT
CASSQGGGRATDTQYF
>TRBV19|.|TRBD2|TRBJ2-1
TGTGCCAGTAGTAAACTAGCGGGGGGGCAATCCTACAATGAGCAGTTCTTC
CASSKLAGGQSYNEQFF
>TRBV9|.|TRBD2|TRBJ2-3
TGTGCCAGCAGCGTACTAGCGGGGACCACAGATACGCAGTATTTT
CASSVLAGTTDTQYF
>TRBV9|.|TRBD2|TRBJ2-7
TGTGCCAGCAGCGCGGGGGCTAGCGGGTACGAGCAGTACTTC
CASSAGASGYEQYF
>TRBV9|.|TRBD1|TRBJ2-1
TGTGCCAGCAGCGTCCGACAGGGGGCATCCAATGAGCAGTTCTTC
CASSVRQGASNEQFF
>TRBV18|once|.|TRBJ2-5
TGTGCCAGCTCTAAGGGGAAAGAGACCCAGTACTTC
CASSKGKETQYF
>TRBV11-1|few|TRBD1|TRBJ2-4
TGTGCCAGCAGCTGGACAGGCTTAGCCAAAAACATTCAGTACTTC
CASSWTGLAKNIQYF
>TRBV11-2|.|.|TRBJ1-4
TGTGCCAGCAGCCCTTATACTCCAACTAATGAAAAACTGTTTTTT
CASSPYTPTNEKLFF
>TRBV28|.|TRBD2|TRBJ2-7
TGTGCCAGCAGTGCACGGACTAGCGGGCTCTCCTACGAGCAGTACTTC
CASSARTSGLSYEQYF
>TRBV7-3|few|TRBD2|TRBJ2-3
TGTGCCAGCAGCCCGTTTAGCGGGAGTGGCGATACGCAGTATTTT
CASSPFSGSGDTQYF
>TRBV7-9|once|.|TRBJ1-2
TGTGCCAGCAGCTTAGGGAGTTTGAGGACAAGGGGAAACTATGGCTACACCTTC
CASSLGSLRTRGNYGYTF